This TCR beta chain was captured in a study of beta chain features in type 1 diabetes. The study's findings and limits: All four CD4+ subsets of Type 1 diabetes patients contained TCRB CDR3s that were moderately but significantly shorter. Researchers reported that naive, central memory and Treg TCRB repertoires appeared more similar in patients than in healthy donors.

Each of the CD4+ naive, central memory, regulatory and stem cell-like memory populations was sorted via CD45RO/CCR7/CD25/CD127/CD95/CD27. All of the isolated RNA was reverse transcribed, so expressed TCRB transcripts were sequenced. Here immunoSEQ multiplex PCR was the method, and the copy in TCRdb shows in-frame clones only, minus some. Of around 150,000 clones listed, less than 9% are singletons. There are a few counts of this clone. Its antigen is currently unknown. The CDR3 length is 14 residues. Germline values: CDR1 KGHSH, CDR2 LQKENI. The ends were cut back, 3 bases at V and 2 bases at J, with 7 bases in the middle.

This clonotype originated in a woman aged 25-40 years in good health. Sequencing was performed on central memory CD4+ T cells from blood. The chain combines TRBV18 with TRBJ1-4; D ambiguous. CDR3 nucleotide sequence: TGTGCCAGCTCACCGGCACCGACTAATGAAAAACTGTTTTTT. Translation: CASSPAPTNEKLFF.